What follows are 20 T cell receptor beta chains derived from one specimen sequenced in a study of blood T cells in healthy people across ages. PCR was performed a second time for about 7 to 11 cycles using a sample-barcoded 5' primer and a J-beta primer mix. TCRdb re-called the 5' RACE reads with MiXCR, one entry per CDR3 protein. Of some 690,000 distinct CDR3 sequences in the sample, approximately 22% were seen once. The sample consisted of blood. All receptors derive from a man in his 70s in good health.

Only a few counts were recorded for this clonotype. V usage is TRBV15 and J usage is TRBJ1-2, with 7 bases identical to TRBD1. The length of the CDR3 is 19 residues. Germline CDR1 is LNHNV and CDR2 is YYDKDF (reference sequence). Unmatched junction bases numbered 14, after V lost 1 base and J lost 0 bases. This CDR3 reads CATSRAPLLTGEPNYGYTF. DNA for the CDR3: TGTGCCACCAGCAGAGCCCCCCTCCTCACAGGGGAACCTAACTATGGCTACACCTTC.

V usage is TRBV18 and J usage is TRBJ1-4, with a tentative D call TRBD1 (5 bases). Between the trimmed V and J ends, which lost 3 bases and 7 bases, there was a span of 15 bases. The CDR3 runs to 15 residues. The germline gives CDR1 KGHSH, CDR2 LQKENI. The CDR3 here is CASSPTSGISEKLFF. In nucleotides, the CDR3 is TGTGCCAGCTCACCTACCTCAGGGATAAGTGAAAAACTGTTTTTT.

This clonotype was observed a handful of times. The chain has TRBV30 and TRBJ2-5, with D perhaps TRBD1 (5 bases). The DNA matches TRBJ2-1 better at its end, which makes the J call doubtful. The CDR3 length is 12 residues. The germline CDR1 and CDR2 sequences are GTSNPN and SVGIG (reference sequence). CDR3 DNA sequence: TGTGCCTGGAGTGTAAGGGGCAATGAGCAGTTCTTC. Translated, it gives CAWSVRGNEQFF.

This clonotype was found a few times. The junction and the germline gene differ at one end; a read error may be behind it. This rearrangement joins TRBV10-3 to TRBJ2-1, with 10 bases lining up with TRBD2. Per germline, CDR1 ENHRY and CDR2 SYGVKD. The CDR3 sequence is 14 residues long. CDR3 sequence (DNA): TGTGCCATCAAAGCGGGAGGGCCCTCGGATGAGCGGTTCTTC. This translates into CAIKAGGPSDERFF.

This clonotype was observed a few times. The CDR3 reads CASSSSGQNNSPLHF. In DNA form, the CDR3 reads TGCGCCAGCAGCTCATCGGGACAGAATAATTCACCCCTCCACTTT. The chain employs TRBV5-1 and TRBJ1-6, with 7 bases matching TRBD1. The germline CDR1 and CDR2 sequences are SGHRS and YFSETQ. The CDR3 sequence is 15 residues long. Trimming took 3 bases from V and 5 from J; bases not matched to a gene: 5.

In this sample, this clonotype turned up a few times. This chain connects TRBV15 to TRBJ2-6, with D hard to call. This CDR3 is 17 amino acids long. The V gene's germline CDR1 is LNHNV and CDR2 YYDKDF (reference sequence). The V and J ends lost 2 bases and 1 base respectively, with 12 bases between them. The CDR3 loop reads CATSRPLTGSGANVLTF. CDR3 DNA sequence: TGTGCCACCAGCAGACCTCTGACCGGATCTGGGGCCAACGTCCTGACTTTC.

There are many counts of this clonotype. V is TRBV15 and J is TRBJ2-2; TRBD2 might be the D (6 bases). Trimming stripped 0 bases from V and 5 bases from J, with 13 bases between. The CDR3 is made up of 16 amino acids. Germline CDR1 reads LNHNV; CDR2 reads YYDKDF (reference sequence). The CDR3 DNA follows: TGTGCCACCAGCAGAGAGGAGGGAGTGAGGACCGGGGAGCTGTTTTTT. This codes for CATSREEGVRTGELFF. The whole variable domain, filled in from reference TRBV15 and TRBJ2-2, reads DAMVIQNPRYQVTQFGKPVTLSCSQTLNHNVMYWYQQKSSQAPKLLFHYYDKDFNNEADTPDNFQSRRPNTSFCFLDIRSPGLGDTAMYLCATSREEGVRTGELFFGEGSRLTVL.

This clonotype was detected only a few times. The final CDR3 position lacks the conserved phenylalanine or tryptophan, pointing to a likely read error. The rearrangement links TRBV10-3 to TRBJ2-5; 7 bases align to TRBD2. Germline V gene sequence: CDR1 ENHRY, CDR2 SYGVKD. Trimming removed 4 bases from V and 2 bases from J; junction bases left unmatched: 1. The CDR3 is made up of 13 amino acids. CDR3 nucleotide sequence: TGTGCCATCAGTGGAGCGGGACAAGAGACCCAGTACCTC. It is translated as CAISGAGQETQYL.

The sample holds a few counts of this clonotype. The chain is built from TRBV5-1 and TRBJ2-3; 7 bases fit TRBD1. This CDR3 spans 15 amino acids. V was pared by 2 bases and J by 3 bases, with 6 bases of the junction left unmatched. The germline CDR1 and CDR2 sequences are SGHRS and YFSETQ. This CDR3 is CASSFQTGWTDTQYF. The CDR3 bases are TGCGCCAGCAGCTTCCAGACAGGGTGGACAGATACGCAGTATTTT.

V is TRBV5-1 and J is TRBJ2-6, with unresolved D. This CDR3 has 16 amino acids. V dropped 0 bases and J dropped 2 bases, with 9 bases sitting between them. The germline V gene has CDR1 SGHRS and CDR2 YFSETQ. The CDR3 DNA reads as TGCGCCAGCAGCTTGGCCTCGGCAGCTGGGGCCAACGTCCTGACTTTC. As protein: CASSLASAAGANVLTF.

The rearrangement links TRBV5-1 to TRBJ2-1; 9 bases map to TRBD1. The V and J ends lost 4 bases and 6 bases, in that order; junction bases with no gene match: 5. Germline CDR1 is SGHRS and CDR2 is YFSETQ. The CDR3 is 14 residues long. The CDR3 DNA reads TGCGCCAGCAGCGTGGACAGGGGTAGCAATGAGCAGTTCTTC. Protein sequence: CASSVDRGSNEQFF.

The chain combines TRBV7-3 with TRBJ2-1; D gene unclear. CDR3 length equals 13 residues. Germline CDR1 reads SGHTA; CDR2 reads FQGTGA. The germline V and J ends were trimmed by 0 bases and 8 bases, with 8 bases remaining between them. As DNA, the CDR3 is TGTGCCAGCAGCTTAACGTTGGGTGATGAGCAGTTCTTC. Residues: CASSLTLGDEQFF.

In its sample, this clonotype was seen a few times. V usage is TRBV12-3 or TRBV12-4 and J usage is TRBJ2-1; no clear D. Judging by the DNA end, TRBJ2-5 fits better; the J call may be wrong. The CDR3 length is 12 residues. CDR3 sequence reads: CASSKGYETQYF. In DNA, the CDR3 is TGTGCCAGCAGCAAGGGATACGAGACCCAGTACTTC.

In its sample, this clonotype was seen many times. In nucleotides, the CDR3 is TGTGCCAGCAGTGGGGTAGCGGGGGGGCCGAACACCGGGGAGCTGTTTTTT. This sequence encodes CASSGVAGGPNTGELFF. V and J are TRBV3-1 and TRBJ2-2, with TRBD2 matching over 11 bases. The CDR3 length is 17 residues. The germline gives CDR1 LGHDT, CDR2 YNNKEL (reference sequence). V shed 6 bases and J 0 bases; nucleotides not matched to a gene: 6.

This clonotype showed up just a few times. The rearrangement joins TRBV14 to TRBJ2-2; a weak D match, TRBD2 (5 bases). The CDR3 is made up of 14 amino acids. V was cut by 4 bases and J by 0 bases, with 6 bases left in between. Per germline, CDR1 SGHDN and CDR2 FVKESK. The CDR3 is CASSLSANTGELFF. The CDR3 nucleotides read TGTGCCAGCAGCCTTAGCGCGAACACCGGGGAGCTGTTTTTT.

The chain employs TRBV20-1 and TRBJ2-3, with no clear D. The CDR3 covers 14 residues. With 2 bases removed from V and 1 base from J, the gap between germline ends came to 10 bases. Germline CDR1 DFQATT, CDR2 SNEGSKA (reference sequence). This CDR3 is CSARTPLGTDTQYF. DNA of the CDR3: TGCAGTGCTAGAACCCCCTTGGGCACAGATACGCAGTATTTT.

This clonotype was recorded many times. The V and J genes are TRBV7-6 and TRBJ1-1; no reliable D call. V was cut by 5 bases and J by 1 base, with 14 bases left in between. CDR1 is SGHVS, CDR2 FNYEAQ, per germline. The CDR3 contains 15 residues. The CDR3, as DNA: TGTGCCAGCAGCCCAGAAATAGGGCCGAACACTGAAGCTTTCTTT. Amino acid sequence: CASSPEIGPNTEAFF.

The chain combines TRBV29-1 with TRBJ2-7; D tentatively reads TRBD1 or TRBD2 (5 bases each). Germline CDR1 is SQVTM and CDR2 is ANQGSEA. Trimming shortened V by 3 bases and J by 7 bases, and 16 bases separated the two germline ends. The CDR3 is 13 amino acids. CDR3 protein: CSVEVSGEGEQYV. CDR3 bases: TGCAGCGTTGAGGTCAGTGGAGAGGGGGAGCAGTACGTC.

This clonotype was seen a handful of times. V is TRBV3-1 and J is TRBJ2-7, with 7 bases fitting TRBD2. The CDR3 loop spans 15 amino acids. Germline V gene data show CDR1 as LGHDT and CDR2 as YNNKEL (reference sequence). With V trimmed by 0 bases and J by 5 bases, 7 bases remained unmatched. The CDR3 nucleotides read TGTGCCAGCAGCCAAGAAGGGACTATTTCCCACGAGCAGTACTTC. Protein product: CASSQEGTISHEQYF.

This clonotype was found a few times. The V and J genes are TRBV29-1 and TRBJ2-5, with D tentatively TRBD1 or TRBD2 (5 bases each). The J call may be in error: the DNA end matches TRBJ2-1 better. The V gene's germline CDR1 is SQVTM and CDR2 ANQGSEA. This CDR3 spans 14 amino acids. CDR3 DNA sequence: TGCAGCGTTGAATCATCTGGTGGGACCAATGAGCAGTTCTTC. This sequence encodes CSVESSGGTNEQFF.